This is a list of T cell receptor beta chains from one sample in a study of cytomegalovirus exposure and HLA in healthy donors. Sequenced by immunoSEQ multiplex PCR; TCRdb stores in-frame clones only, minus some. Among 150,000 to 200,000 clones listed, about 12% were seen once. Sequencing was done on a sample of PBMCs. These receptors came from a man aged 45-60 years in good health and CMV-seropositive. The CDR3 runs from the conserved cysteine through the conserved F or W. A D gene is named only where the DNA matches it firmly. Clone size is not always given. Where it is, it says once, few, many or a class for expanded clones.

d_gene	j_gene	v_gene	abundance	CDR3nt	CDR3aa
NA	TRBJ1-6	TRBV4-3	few	TGCGCCAGCAGCCAACGGTTAGGGGCGTCTAGGAGCTCCTATAATTCACCCCTCCACTTT	CASSQRLGASRSSYNSPLHF
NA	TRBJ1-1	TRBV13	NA	TGTGCCAGCAGCTTGGGAGTAGGCCCGGGCGACACTGAAGCTTTCTTT	CASSLGVGPGDTEAFF
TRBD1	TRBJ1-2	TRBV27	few	TGTGCCAGCAGTGACAGGGGCGCGAGCTACACCTTC	CASSDRGASYTF
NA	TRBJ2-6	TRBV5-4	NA	TGTGCCAGCAGCTCTGCGGGGGCCAACGTCCTGACTTTC	CASSSAGANVLTF
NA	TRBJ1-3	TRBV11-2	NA	TGTGCCAGCAGCTTAGCAGGGGATGGTGGAAACACCATATATTTT	CASSLAGDGGNTIYF
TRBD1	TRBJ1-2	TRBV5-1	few	TGCGCCAGCAGCTTGGCCCTGGCAGGGGGGACCGGATACACCTTC	CASSLALAGGTGYTF
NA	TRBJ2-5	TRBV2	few	TGTGCCAGCAGTGGGGCGAAGGGAGAAGAGACCCAGTACTTC	CASSGAKGEETQYF
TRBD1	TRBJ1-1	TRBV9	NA	TGTGCCAGCAGCGTACGACCCGGGACAGGCTCCTCTGAAGCTTTCTTT	CASSVRPGTGSSEAFF
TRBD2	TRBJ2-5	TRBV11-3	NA	TGTGCCAGCAGCTTATCCGGGACTAGCGGAGCCCAAGAGACCCAGTACTTC	CASSLSGTSGAQETQYF
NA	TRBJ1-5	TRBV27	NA	TGTGCCAGCAGTTTCTCCCCGAATCAGCCCCAGCATTTT	CASSFSPNQPQHF
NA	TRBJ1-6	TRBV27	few	TGTGCCAGCAGTTATCACGGGGATTCACCCCTCCACTTT	CASSYHGDSPLHF
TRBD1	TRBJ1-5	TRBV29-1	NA	TGCAGCGTAACGACAGGGCCCAATCAGCCCCAGCATTTT	CSVTTGPNQPQHF
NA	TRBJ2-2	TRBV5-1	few	TGCGCCAGCAGCTTGGTAGGCCAGGGCGGCACCGGGGAGCTGTTTTTT	CASSLVGQGGTGELFF
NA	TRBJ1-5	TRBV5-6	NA	TGTGCCAGCAGCAGGGGCCCGGCGGGGAATCAGCCCCAGCATTTT	CASSRGPAGNQPQHF
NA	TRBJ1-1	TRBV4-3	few	TGCGCCAGCAGCCAAGACTTAGGGGGTTGGAACGCTTTCTTT	CASSQDLGGWNAFF
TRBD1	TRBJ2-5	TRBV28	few	TGTGCCAGCAGTTCCTGGACAGGGGTTTCTGAGACCCAGTACTTC	CASSSWTGVSETQYF
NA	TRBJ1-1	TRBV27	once	TGTGCCAGCAGTTTAAACCTGCGAGACCGGGCTGAAGCTTTCTTT	CASSLNLRDRAEAFF
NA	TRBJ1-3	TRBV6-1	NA	TGTGCCAGCAGTGAGCCCAAGAATGCGGGAAACACCATATATTTT	CASSEPKNAGNTIYF
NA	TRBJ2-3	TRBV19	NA	TGTGCCAGTAGTATAGAGGAGCAGAGGGACAAGGCAGATACGCAGTATTTT	CASSIEEQRDKADTQYF
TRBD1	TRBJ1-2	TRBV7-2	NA	TGTGCCAGCAGCCTCGACAGGGGCTATGGCTACACCTTC	CASSLDRGYGYTF
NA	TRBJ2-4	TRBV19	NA	TGTGCCAGTAGCGTGTTCGGTCCGGTTGGAGAAAACATTCAGTACTTC	CASSVFGPVGENIQYF
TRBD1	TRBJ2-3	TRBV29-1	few	TGCACCGGCTCCCCGGGACAGGGCATAGATACGCAGTATTTT	CTGSPGQGIDTQYF
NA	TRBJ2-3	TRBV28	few	TGTGCCAGCTCGCTTTTGCGGGGACTCAGCACAGATACGCAGTATTTT	CASSLLRGLSTDTQYF
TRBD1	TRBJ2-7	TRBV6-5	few	TGTGCCAGCAGAAGACAGGGTCTGGTGGAGCAGTACTTC	CASRRQGLVEQYF
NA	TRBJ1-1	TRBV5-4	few	TGTGCCAGCAGCTTGTCCACCCAGAGGTCTGAAGCTTTCTTT	CASSLSTQRSEAFF
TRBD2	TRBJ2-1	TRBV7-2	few	TGTGCCAGCAGCTTATCGGGGGGAGTCTCCTACAATGAGCAGTTCTTC	CASSLSGGVSYNEQFF
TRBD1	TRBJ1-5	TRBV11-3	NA	TGTGCCAGCAGCTCGGGAGACAGACAGGGCTACGTTTATAGCAATCAGCCCCAGCATTTT	CASSSGDRQGYVYSNQPQHF
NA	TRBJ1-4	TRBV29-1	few	TGCAGCGTTGAGCAGGGGAGACTGGGTGAAAAACTGTTTTTT	CSVEQGRLGEKLFF
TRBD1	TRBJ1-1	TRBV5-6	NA	TGTGCCAGCAGCTCCAGGACAGGAGTGAACACTGAAGCTTTCTTT	CASSSRTGVNTEAFF
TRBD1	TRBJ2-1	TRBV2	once	TGTGCCAGCAGGGAGACATCCTCCACTGGACAGGGGTATGTCTTC	CASRETSSTGQGYVF
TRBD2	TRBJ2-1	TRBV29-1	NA	TGCAGCGTTTCCCTAGCGGGACTTGAGCAGTTCTTC	CSVSLAGLEQFF
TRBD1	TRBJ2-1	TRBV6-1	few	TGTGCCAGCAGTGAGGGACAGGGGAAGAGGAATGAGCAGTTCTTC	CASSEGQGKRNEQFF
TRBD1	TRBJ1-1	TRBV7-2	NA	TGTGCCAGCAGCCCACAGGGGAGAAGGACTGAAGCTTTCTTT	CASSPQGRRTEAFF
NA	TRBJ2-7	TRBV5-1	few	TGCGCCAGCAGCCCAGGCACCGCTCCCTACGAGCAGTACTTC	CASSPGTAPYEQYF
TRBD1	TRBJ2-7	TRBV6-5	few	TGTGCCAGCAGTACGACCCAGGGGGCCTACGAGCAGTACTTC	CASSTTQGAYEQYF
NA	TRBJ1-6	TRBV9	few	TGTGCCAGCAGCGCCGGGAACCGGAGGAACTCACCCCTCCACTTT	CASSAGNRRNSPLHF
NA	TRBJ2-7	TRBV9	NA	TGTGCCAGCAGCGTTACCGGGTACTCCTACGAGCAGTACTTC	CASSVTGYSYEQYF
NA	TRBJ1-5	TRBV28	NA	TGTGCCAGCAGAAAAGACAGGAATTATAGCAATCAGCCCCAGAATTTT	CASRKDRNYSNQPQNF
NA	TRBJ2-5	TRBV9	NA	TGTGCCAGCAGCGGAGCGTTAGAAGAGACCCAGTACTTC	CASSGALEETQYF
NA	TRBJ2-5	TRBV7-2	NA	TGTGCCAGCAGCCTATTACGGGAGACCCAGTACTTC	CASSLLRETQYF
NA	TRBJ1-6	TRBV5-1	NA	TGCGCCAGCAGCTTGGGTCCGGACAAGTCAAGTTCACCCCTCCACTTT	CASSLGPDKSSSPLHF